One and the same sample provided the 32 T cell receptor beta chains below, sequenced in a study of CD8 T cells in Susac syndrome. RNA amounts of roughly 0.45 to 1 ug underwent reverse transcription with random hexamers. TCRdb re-called the immunoSEQ multiplex PCR reads through MiXCR, storing one row per CDR3 protein. This repertoire shows around 300,000 distinct CDR3 sequences, about 91% found once; its top ten account for 0.065%. The sequencing input was CD4+ T cells from PBMCs. The source of these receptors is a human donor with multiple sclerosis.

The V gene is TRBV21-1, the J gene TRBJ2-7; the table names TRBD1, a call not compared with the DNA. TRBV21-1 corresponds to a pseudogene. The CDR3 has 14 amino acids. The CDR3 nucleotides read TGTGCCAGCAGCTACCGGGACGCCTCCTACGAGCAGTACTTC. Protein sequence: CASSYRDASYEQYF.

The rearrangement uses TRBV19 and TRBJ1-5; D not certain. The CDR3 contains 15 residues. Trimming left V 5 bases short and J 0 bases short, with 11 bases between. Germline V gene data show CDR1 as LNHDA and CDR2 as SQIVND (reference sequence). CDR3 residues: CASSFREHSNQPQHF. The CDR3 nucleotides read TGTGCCAGTAGTTTCCGGGAACATAGCAATCAGCCCCAGCATTTT.

The chain combines TRBV4-1 with TRBJ2-5, with D perhaps TRBD2 (6 bases). V lost 6 bases and J lost 5, with 16 bases in between. Germline CDR1 is MGHRA and CDR2 is YSYEKL. CDR3 length equals 14 residues. CDR3 residues: CASSLRLEGETQYF. The CDR3 DNA is TGCGCCAGCAGTCTTAGACTAGAAGGGGAGACCCAGTACTTC.

The rearrangement uses TRBV14 and TRBJ1-2; D uncertain. CDR3 length equals 15 residues. The ends were cut back, 2 bases at V and 2 bases at J, with 12 bases in the middle. Germline assignment: CDR1 SGHDN and CDR2 FVKESK. DNA of the CDR3: TGTGCCAGCAGCCAATCCCACTTGAGGAACTATGGCTACACCTTC. Its translation: CASSQSHLRNYGYTF. The full variable domain, in which reference TRBV14 and TRBJ1-2 provide the parts outside the CDR3, is EAGVTQFPSHSVIEKGQTVTLRCDPISGHDNLYWYRRVMGKEIKFLLHFVKESKQDESGMPNNRFLAERTGGTYSTLKVQPAELEDSGVYFCASSQSHLRNYGYTFGSGTRLTVV.

The chain employs TRBV18 and TRBJ1-4; 7 bases are shared with TRBD1. CDR1 and CDR2 (germline): KGHSH, LQKENI. J lost 5 bases, V lost 3 bases, and 6 bases had no gene match. This CDR3 region has 15 residues. CDR3 amino acids: CASSPRDSRNEKLFF. CDR3 bases: TGTGCCAGCTCACCCCGGGACAGCAGAAATGAAAAACTGTTTTTT.

The chain links TRBV10-3 to TRBJ2-7; 7 bases align to TRBD2. V lost 7 bases, J lost 0 bases, and 6 bases stayed unmatched. Germline values: CDR1 ENHRY, CDR2 SYGVKD. The CDR3 totals 14 residues. CDR3 amino acids: CAINPAGSSYEQYF. For the CDR3, the DNA is TGTGCCATCAATCCAGCGGGGAGCTCCTACGAGCAGTACTTC.

V usage is TRBV30 and J usage is TRBJ2-4; D gene unclear. CDR3 length: 14 amino acids. Germline assignment: CDR1 GTSNPN and CDR2 SVGIG (reference sequence). Trimming shortened V by 0 bases and J by 2 bases, and 8 bases separated the two germline ends. In DNA form, the CDR3 reads TGTGCCTGGAGTGTTTTAGGGTCCAAAAACATTCAGTACTTC. Translated: CAWSVLGSKNIQYF.

J is TRBJ2-7 and V is TRBV20-1, with 11 bases aligning to TRBD1. CDR3 length: 15 amino acids. Germline V lookup: CDR1 DFQATT, CDR2 SNEGSKA (reference sequence). After removal of 1 base from V and 0 bases from J, the junction contained 2 bases not matched to a gene. The CDR3 sequence: CSARVGTGGSYEQYF. The DNA for the CDR3 is TGCAGTGCTAGAGTTGGGACAGGGGGCTCCTACGAGCAGTACTTC.

The chain employs TRBV7-8 and TRBJ2-7; 7 nucleotides align to TRBD2. This CDR3 has 15 amino acids. The junction had 7 bases not matched to a gene; V was cut back by 5 bases and J by 0 bases. Germline V gene sequence: CDR1 SGHVS, CDR2 FQNEAQ. The CDR3 coding sequence is TGTGCCAGCAGCCCCCTTGGGGGGGTCTCCTACGAGCAGTACTTC. This sequence encodes CASSPLGGVSYEQYF.

The V gene is TRBV12-3 or TRBV12-4, the J gene TRBJ2-4; 12 positions match TRBD1. After removal of 6 bases from V and 6 bases from J, the junction contained 21 bases not matched to a gene. The CDR3 is 20 amino acids. The CDR3 loop is CASSPTPGTGGERTLNIQYF. The CDR3 nucleotides read TGTGCCAGCAGCCCCACGCCCGGGACAGGGGGCGAACGTACCCTAAACATTCAGTACTTC.

The rearrangement uses TRBV7-9 and TRBJ2-7; 10 nucleotides line up with TRBD2. V lost 5 bases, J lost 4 bases, and 11 bases stayed unmatched. The CDR3 loop spans 16 amino acids. Germline loops: CDR1 SEHNR, CDR2 FQNEAQ (reference sequence). In nucleotides, the CDR3 is TGTGCCAGCAGCCCCCAGCGGGGGGGCAGAACGTACGAGCAGTACTTC. Its protein is CASSPQRGGRTYEQYF.

This clonotype occurred once. The V and J genes are TRBV6-2 or TRBV6-3 and TRBJ2-3; 9 nucleotides match TRBD2. The ends lost 6 bases at V and 6 bases at J; junction bases unmatched: 19. The CDR3 runs to 18 residues. Germline CDR1 is MNHEY and CDR2 is SVGEGT. CDR3 residues: CASSTGTSGSTRVDTQYF. CDR3 sequence (DNA): TGTGCCAGCAGCACGGGCACTAGCGGGTCCACCCGCGTGGATACGCAGTATTTT.

This chain joins TRBV7-2 and TRBJ2-7; TRBD2 aligns across 7 bases. The CDR3 spans 14 residues. J gave up 4 bases and V 5 bases, and 8 bases lay outside the gene matches. Germline V lookup: CDR1 SGHTA, CDR2 FQGNSA. The CDR3 DNA follows: TGTGCCAGCAGCCCCTCTAGCGGACCGTACGAGCAGTACTTC. Translating gives CASSPSSGPYEQYF.

The chain is built from TRBV20-1 and TRBJ2-5; tentatively, D is TRBD1 (5 bases). The CDR3 sequence is 13 residues long. Germline-derived CDR1 and CDR2 are DFQATT and SNEGSKA (reference sequence). Between the trimmed V and J ends, which lost 6 bases and 4 bases, there was a span of 15 bases. CDR3 nucleotides: TGCAGTGCCCACAGGACGGGCGGAGAGACCCAGTACTTC. Its protein is CSAHRTGGETQYF.

The gene calls are TRBV5-4 and TRBJ1-1; unclear D gene. V shed 1 base and J shed 0 bases, with 7 bases lying between them. The CDR3 length is 14 residues. CDR1 is SGHNT, CDR2 YYREEE, per germline (reference sequence). CDR3 region: CASSLISLNTEAFF. CDR3 sequence (DNA): TGTGCCAGCAGCTTGATCTCCTTGAACACTGAAGCTTTCTTT.

J is TRBJ2-7 and V is TRBV20-1, with no clear D. The V and J ends lost 3 bases and 3 bases respectively, with 9 bases between them. Germline V CDR1 and CDR2: DFQATT, SNEGSKA (reference sequence). The CDR3 sequence is 12 residues long. CDR3 nucleotides: TGCAGTGCTAGGGTACAGAACTACGAGCAGTACTTC. It specifies CSARVQNYEQYF.

This clonotype was seen a single time. This sequence joins TRBV7-9 and TRBJ1-2; 8 bases are a match to TRBD1. Trimming at V came to 4 bases and at J to 3 bases, leaving 7 bases not matched to a gene. CDR1 and CDR2 (germline): SEHNR, FQNEAQ (reference sequence). The CDR3 has 15 amino acids. The DNA of the CDR3 is TGTGCCAGCAGCTCTCAGGGGGCAAAAGACTATGGCTACACCTTC. This sequence encodes CASSSQGAKDYGYTF.

This rearrangement joins TRBV7-8 to TRBJ1-6, with a weak D call TRBD1 (5 bases). The CDR3 is 14 amino acids. Looked up from germline, CDR1 is SGHVS and CDR2 is FQNEAQ. Trimming took off 2 bases at V and 10 bases at J, with 12 bases between the two ends. The DNA for the CDR3 is TGTGCCAGCAGCTTACAGGGCTGGGGATCACCCCTCCACTTT. This sequence encodes CASSLQGWGSPLHF.

V is TRBV7-8 and J is TRBJ2-1; 14 positions agree with TRBD2. J gave up 12 bases and V 4 bases, and 11 bases lay outside the gene matches. This CDR3 contains 16 residues. Germline V CDR1 and CDR2: SGHVS, FQNEAQ. CDR3 sequence (DNA): TGTGCCAGCAGCTCGACTAGCGGGGGGGCGTGGGTGGGGCAGTTCTTC. Translating gives CASSSTSGGAWVGQFF.

The chain recombines TRBV29-1 with TRBJ1-2, with D possibly being TRBD1 (5 bases). This CDR3 region has 11 residues. Germline CDR1 is SQVTM and CDR2 is ANQGSEA. Trimming removed 4 bases at V and 4 bases at J, with 7 bases between. As DNA, the CDR3 is TGCAGCGTTGGACAGACCTATGGCTACACCTTC. It translates to CSVGQTYGYTF.

CDR3 protein: CASSLGGTGEKLFF. The DNA for the CDR3 is TGTGCCAGCAGCCTGGGTGGGACCGGTGAAAAACTGTTTTTT. V gene TRBV14 combines with J gene TRBJ1-4; D is possibly TRBD1 (5 bases). This CDR3 is built from 14 residues. Germline CDR1 reads SGHDN; CDR2 reads FVKESK. The ends were cut back, 4 bases at V and 7 bases at J, with 13 bases in the middle. The full variable domain, its missing parts supplied by reference TRBV14 and TRBJ1-4, is EAGVTQFPSHSVIEKGQTVTLRCDPISGHDNLYWYRRVMGKEIKFLLHFVKESKQDESGMPNNRFLAERTGGTYSTLKVQPAELEDSGVYFCASSLGGTGEKLFFGSGTQLSVL.

The genes are TRBV7-2 and TRBJ2-5; D possibly uses TRBD1 or TRBD2 (6 bases each). Germline V gene sequence: CDR1 SGHTA, CDR2 FQGNSA. The ends were cut back, 1 base at V and 5 bases at J, with 14 bases in the middle. CDR3 length equals 15 residues. As DNA, the CDR3 is TGTGCCAGCAGCTTAGGGCCTCGGGGGCCGGAGACCCAGTACTTC. Its protein is CASSLGPRGPETQYF.

The rearrangement uses TRBV27 and TRBJ2-7; 10 bases line up with TRBD1. The CDR3 runs 15 residues. J was trimmed by 2 bases and V by 6 bases; bases with no gene match: 7. Germline assignment: CDR1 MNHEY and CDR2 SMNVEV (reference sequence). In DNA form, the CDR3 reads TGTGCCAGCAGCCGTAGAGGGACAGGGGCCTACGAGCAGTACTTC. It translates to CASSRRGTGAYEQYF.

The chain couples TRBV11-2 to TRBJ2-1; possibly TRBD2 for D (5 bases). With the DNA end fitting TRBJ2-7 better, the J assignment may be wrong. The germline V gene encodes CDR1 SGHAT and CDR2 FQNNGV. The CDR3 has 11 residues. The CDR3 DNA reads TGTGCCAGCAGCCCGGACTCCTCGCAGTACTTC. This translates into CASSPDSSQYF.

The chain employs TRBV7-3 and TRBJ2-7; D is undetermined. The CDR3 sequence is 13 residues long. The V end was cut by 1 base, the J end by 6 bases, with 10 bases between. CDR1 is SGHTA, CDR2 FQGTGA, per germline. The CDR3 loop reads CASSLRGWGEQYF. The CDR3 DNA reads as TGTGCCAGCAGCTTAAGAGGCTGGGGCGAGCAGTACTTC.

This clonotype was picked up a small number of times. This chain links TRBV19 with TRBJ1-1; no firm D call. The CDR3 has 13 amino acids. Trimming cost V 3 bases and J 2 bases, with 7 bases left between them. Germline CDR1 and CDR2: LNHDA and SQIVND (reference sequence). CDR3 region: CASSITTNTEAFF. DNA of the CDR3: TGTGCCAGTAGTATCACCACTAACACTGAAGCTTTCTTT.

This clonotype appeared a single time. The junction departs from germline at one end; a sequencing error may be responsible. V usage is TRBV7-7 and J usage is TRBJ2-7, with D unclear. Germline V lookup: CDR1 SSHAT, CDR2 FNYEAQ (reference sequence). The CDR3 consists of 13 residues. For the CDR3, the DNA is TGTGCTAGCAGCCCCGATTTTTTCGCCGAGCAGTACTTC. This translates into CASSPDFFAEQYF.

The chain has TRBV6-1 and TRBJ1-1, with no clear D. The CDR3 is 16 amino acids. Trimming removed 8 bases from V and 6 bases from J, with 25 bases in between. CDR1 and CDR2 from the germline V gene are MNHNS and SASEGT. In DNA form, the CDR3 reads TGTGCCAGCTTAGTGGAGGATGATAGACCATTATCTGAAGCTTTCTTT. Its translation: CASLVEDDRPLSEAFF.

The chain recombines TRBV19 with TRBJ1-2; 9 bases align to TRBD1. Trimming cost V 8 bases and J 1 base; bases outside gene matches: 8. CDR1 is LNHDA, CDR2 SQIVND, per germline (reference sequence). This CDR3 has 15 amino acids. The CDR3: CASRDRALLNYGYTF. Here the CDR3 DNA reads TGTGCCAGTCGGGACAGGGCATTACTTAACTATGGCTACACCTTC. The full variable domain, in which reference TRBV19 and TRBJ1-2 provide the parts outside the CDR3, is DGGITQSPKYLFRKEGQNVTLSCEQNLNHDAMYWYRQDPGQGLRLIYYSQIVNDFQKGDIAEGYSVSREKKESFPLTVTSAQKNPTAFYLCASRDRALLNYGYTFGSGTRLTVV.

This chain uses TRBV6-2 or TRBV6-3 with TRBJ2-3; D is uncertain. The V gene's germline CDR1 is MNHEY and CDR2 SVGEGT. The CDR3 contains 12 residues. V lost 2 bases, J lost 1 base, and 1 base lay in between. CDR3 nucleotides: TGTGCCAGCAGTTACCGCACAGATACGCAGTATTTT. It translates to CASSYRTDTQYF.

This clonotype was found once. The V gene is TRBV6-1, the J gene TRBJ1-3; D perhaps matches TRBD1 (6 bases). There are 18 residues in the CDR3. Trimming removed 5 bases at V and 0 bases at J, with 20 bases between. Germline V CDR1 and CDR2: MNHNS, SASEGT. CDR3 nucleotides: TGTGCCAGCAGTAAGCTAGACAGGTTGACGAGCTCTGGAAACACCATATATTTT. It specifies CASSKLDRLTSSGNTIYF.

About this clonotype: The conserved closing phenylalanine or tryptophan is absent in this CDR3, likely reflecting a read error. V is TRBV4-3 and J is TRBJ2-3; possibly TRBD2 for D (6 bases). This CDR3 region has 15 residues. The germline CDR1 and CDR2 sequences are LGHNA and YSLEER. V shed 0 bases and J shed 5 bases, with 12 bases lying between them. Here the CDR3 reads CASSQDYTGEDTQYS. In nucleotides, the CDR3 is TGCGCCAGCAGCCAAGATTATACGGGGGAAGATACGCAGTATTCT.